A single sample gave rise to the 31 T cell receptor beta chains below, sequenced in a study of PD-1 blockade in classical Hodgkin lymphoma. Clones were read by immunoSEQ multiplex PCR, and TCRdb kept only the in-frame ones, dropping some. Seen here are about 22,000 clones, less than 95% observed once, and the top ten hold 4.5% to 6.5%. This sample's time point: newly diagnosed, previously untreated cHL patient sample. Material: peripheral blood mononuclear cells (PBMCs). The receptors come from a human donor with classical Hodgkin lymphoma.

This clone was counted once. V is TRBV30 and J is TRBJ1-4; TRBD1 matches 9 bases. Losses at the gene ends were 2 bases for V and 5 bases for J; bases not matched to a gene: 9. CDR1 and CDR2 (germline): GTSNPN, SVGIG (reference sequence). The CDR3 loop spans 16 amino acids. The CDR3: CAWSTGGNGRNEKLFF. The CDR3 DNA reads TGTGCCTGGAGTACAGGGGGCAACGGACGAAATGAAAAACTGTTTTTT. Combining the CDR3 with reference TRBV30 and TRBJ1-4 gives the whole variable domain SQTIHQWPATLVQPVGSPLSLECTVEGTSNPNLYWYRQAAGRGLQLLFYSVGIGQISSEVPQNLSASRPQDRQFILSSKKLLLSDSGFYLCAWSTGGNGRNEKLFFGSGTQLSVL.

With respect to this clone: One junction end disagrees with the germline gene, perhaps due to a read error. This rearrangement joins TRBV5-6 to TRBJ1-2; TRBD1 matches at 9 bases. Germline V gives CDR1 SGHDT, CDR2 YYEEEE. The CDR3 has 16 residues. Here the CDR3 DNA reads TGTGCCAGCAGCTTGCGGACAGGGGATAAGTTTCAGGTCTTGGCGTTC. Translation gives CASSLRTGDKFQVLAF. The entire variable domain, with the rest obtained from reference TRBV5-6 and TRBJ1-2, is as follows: DAGVTQSPTHLIKTRGQQVTLRCSPKSGHDTVSWYQQALGQGPQFIFQYYEEEERQRGNFPDRFSGHQFPNYSSELNVNALLLGDSALYLCASSLRTGDKFQVLAFGSGTRLTVV.

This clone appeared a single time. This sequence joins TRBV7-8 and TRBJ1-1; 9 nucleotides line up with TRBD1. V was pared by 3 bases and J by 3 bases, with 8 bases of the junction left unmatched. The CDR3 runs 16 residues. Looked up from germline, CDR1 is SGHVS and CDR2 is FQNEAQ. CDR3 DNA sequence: TGTGCCAGCAGCTTCCTCCGGGACAGGGTTGACACTGAAGCTTTCTTT. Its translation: CASSFLRDRVDTEAFF.

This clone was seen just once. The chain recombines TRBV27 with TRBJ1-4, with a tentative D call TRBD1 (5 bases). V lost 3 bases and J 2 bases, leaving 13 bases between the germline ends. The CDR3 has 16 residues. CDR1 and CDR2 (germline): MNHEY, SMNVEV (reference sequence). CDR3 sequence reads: CASSLAPGSTNEKLFF. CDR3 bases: TGTGCCAGCAGTTTGGCCCCAGGGTCCACTAATGAAAAACTGTTTTTT.

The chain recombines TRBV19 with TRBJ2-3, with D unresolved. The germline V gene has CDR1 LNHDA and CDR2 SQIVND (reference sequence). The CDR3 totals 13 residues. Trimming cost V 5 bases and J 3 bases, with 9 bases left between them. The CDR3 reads CASSATYTDTQYF. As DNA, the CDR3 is TGTGCCAGTAGTGCCACCTATACAGATACGCAGTATTTT.

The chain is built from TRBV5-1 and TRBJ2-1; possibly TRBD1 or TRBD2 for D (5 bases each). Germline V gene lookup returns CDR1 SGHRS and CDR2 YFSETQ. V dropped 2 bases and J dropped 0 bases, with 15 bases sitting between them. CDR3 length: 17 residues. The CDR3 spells CASSLLGGGRSYNEQFF. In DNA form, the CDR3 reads TGCGCCAGCAGCTTATTGGGTGGGGGACGCTCCTACAATGAGCAGTTCTTC. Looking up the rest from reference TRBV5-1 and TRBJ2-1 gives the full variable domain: KAGVTQTPRYLIKTRGQQVTLSCSPISGHRSVSWYQQTPGQGLQFLFEYFSETQRNKGNFPGRFSGRQFSNSRSEMNVSTLELGDSALYLCASSLLGGGRSYNEQFFGPGTRLTVL.

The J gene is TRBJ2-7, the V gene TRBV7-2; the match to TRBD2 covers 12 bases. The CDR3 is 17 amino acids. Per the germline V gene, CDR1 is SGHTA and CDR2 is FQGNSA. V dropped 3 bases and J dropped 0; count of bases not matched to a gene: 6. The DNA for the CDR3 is TGTGCCAGCAGCTTGAGGGCTAGCGGGGGGGCCTCCTACGAGCAGTACTTC. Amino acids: CASSLRASGGASYEQYF.

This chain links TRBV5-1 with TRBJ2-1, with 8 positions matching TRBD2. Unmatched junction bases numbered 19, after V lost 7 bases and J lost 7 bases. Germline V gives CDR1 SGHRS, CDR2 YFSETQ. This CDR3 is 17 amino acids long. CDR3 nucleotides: TGCGCCAGCGCCCAATGGGGCGTCCGGGGGGGGCGTAATGAGCAGTTCTTC. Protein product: CASAQWGVRGGRNEQFF.

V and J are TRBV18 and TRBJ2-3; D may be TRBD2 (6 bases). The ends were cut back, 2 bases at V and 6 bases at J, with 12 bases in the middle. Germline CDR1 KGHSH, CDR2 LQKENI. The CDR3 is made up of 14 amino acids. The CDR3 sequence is CASSPDGTRDTQYF. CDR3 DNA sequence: TGTGCCAGCTCACCAGACGGGACTCGGGATACGCAGTATTTT. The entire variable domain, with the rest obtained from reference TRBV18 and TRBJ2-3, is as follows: NAGVMQNPRHLVRRRGQEARLRCSPMKGHSHVYWYRQLPEEGLKFMVYLQKENIIDESGMPKERFSAEFPKEGPSILRIQQVVRGDSAAYFCASSPDGTRDTQYFGPGTRLTVL.

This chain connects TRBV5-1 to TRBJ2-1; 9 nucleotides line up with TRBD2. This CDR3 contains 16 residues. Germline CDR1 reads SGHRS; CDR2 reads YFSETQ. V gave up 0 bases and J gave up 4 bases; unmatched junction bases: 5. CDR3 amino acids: CASSLVALAGYNEQFF. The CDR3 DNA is TGCGCCAGCAGCTTGGTCGCTCTAGCGGGGTACAATGAGCAGTTCTTC.

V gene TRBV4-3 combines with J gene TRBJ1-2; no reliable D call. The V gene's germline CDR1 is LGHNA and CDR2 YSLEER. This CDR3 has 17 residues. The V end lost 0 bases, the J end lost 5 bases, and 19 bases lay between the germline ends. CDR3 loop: CASSQERFSGISYGYTF. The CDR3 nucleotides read TGCGCCAGCAGCCAAGAACGGTTCTCCGGGATAAGTTATGGCTACACCTTC.

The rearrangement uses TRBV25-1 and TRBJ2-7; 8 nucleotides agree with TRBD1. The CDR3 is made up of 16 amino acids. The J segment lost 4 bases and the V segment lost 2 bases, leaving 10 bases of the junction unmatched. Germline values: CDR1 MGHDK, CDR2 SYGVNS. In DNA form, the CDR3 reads TGTGCCAGCAGTGAAGCCTACAGGGGGGAAAGTTACGAGCAGTACTTC. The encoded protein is CASSEAYRGESYEQYF.

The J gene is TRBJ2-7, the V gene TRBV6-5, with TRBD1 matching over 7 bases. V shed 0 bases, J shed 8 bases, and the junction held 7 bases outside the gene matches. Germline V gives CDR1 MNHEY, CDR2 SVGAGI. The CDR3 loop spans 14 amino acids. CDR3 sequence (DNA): TGTGCCAGCAGTTACTCCCCGACAGGGTCCAAGCAGTACTTC. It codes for CASSYSPTGSKQYF.

Here the CDR3 reads CASSLGGGTEAFF. As DNA, the CDR3 is TGTGCCAGCAGCTTAGGGGGAGGCACTGAAGCTTTCTTT. The chain has TRBV7-9 and TRBJ1-1; D not certain. The CDR3 sequence is 13 residues long. CDR1 is SEHNR, CDR2 FQNEAQ, per germline (reference sequence). Trimming shortened V by 1 base and J by 4 bases, and 7 bases separated the two germline ends.

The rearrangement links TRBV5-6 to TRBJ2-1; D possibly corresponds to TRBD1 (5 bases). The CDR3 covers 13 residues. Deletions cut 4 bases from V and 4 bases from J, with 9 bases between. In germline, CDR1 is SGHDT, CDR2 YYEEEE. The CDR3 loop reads CASSPDMYNEQFF. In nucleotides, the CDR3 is TGTGCCAGCAGCCCGGACATGTACAATGAGCAGTTCTTC.

In DNA form, the CDR3 reads TGTGCCAGCAGCTCAGGGGGCGAGCAGTACTTC. Translating it yields CASSSGGEQYF. The chain couples TRBV7-6 to TRBJ2-7; TRBD1 agrees at 7 bases. The ends lost 4 bases at V and 6 bases at J; junction bases unmatched: 0. The CDR3 consists of 11 residues. Looked up from germline, CDR1 is SGHVS and CDR2 is FNYEAQ.

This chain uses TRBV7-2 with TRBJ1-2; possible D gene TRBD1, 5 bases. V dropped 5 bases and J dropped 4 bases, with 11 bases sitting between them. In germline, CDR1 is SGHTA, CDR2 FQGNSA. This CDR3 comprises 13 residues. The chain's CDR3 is CASSLTVAYGYTF. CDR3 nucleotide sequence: TGTGCCAGCAGCCTGACAGTGGCCTATGGCTACACCTTC.

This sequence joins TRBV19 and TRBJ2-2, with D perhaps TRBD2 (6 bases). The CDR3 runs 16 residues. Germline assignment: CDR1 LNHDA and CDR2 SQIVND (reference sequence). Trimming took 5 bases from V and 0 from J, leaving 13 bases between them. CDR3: CASSREPPTNTGELFF. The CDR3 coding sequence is TGTGCCAGTAGTCGGGAGCCCCCAACGAACACCGGGGAGCTGTTTTTT.

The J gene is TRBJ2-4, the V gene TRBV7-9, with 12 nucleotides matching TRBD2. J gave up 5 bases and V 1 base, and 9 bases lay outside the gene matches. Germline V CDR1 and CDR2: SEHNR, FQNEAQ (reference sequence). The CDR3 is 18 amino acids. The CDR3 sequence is CASSLGPLAGGPENIQYF. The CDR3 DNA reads TGTGCCAGCAGCTTAGGTCCCCTAGCGGGGGGGCCGGAAAACATTCAGTACTTC.

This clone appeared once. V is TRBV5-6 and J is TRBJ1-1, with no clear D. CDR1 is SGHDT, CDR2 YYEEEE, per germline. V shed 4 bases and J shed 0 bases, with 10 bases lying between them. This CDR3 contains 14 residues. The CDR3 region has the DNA TGTGCCAGCAGCCGGCAATCAGTGAACACTGAAGCTTTCTTT. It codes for CASSRQSVNTEAFF.

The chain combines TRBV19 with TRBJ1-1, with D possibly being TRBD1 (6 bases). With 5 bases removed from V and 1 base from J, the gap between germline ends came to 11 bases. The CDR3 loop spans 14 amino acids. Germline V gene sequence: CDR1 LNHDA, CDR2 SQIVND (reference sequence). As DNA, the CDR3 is TGTGCCAGTAGTCCATGGACAGCGAACACTGAAGCTTTCTTT. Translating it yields CASSPWTANTEAFF.

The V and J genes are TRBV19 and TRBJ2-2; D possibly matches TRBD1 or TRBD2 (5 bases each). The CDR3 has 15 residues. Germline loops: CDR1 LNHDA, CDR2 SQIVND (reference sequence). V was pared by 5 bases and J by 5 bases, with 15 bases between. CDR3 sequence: CASSPGRLKTGELFF. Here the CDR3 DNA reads TGTGCCAGTAGTCCGGGACGTCTGAAAACCGGGGAGCTGTTTTTT.

The DNA of the CDR3 is TGCAGCGTCCTGCGGGGCGGAGATGACACTGAAGCTTTCTTT. The encoded protein is CSVLRGGDDTEAFF. This sequence joins TRBV29-1 and TRBJ1-1, with a weak D call TRBD1 (5 bases). The CDR3 length is 14 residues. CDR1 is SQVTM, CDR2 ANQGSEA, per germline. V was shortened by 6 bases and J by 3 bases, with 17 bases between the two germline ends.

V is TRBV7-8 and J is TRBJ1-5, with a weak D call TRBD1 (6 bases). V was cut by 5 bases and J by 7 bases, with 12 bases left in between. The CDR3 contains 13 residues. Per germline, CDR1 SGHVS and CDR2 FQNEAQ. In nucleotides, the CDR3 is TGTGCCAGCAGCCCCGGGGGCCTCCAGCCCCAGCATTTT. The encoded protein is CASSPGGLQPQHF. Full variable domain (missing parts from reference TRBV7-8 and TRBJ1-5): GAGVSQSPRYKVAKRGQDVALRCDPISGHVSLFWYQQALGQGPEFLTYFQNEAQLDKSGLPSDRFFAERPEGSVSTLKIQRTQQEDSAVYLCASSPGGLQPQHFGDGTRLSIL.

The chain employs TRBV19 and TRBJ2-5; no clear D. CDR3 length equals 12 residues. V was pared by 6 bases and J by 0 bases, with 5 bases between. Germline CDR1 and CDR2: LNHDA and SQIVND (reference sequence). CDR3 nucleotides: TGTGCCAGTAGCCAACACCAAGAGACCCAGTACTTC. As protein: CASSQHQETQYF.

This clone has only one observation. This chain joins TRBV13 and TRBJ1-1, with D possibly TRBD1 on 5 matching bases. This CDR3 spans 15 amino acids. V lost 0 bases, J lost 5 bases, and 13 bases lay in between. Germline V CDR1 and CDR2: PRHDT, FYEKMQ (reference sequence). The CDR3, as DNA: TGTGCCAGCAGCTTAGGTAGTCCAGGGAAGACTGAAGCTTTCTTT. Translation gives CASSLGSPGKTEAFF.

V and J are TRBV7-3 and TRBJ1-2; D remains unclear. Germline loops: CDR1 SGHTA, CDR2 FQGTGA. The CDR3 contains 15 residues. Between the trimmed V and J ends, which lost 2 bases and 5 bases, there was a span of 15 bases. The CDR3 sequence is CASSLSGTLRYGYTF. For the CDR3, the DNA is TGTGCCAGCAGCTTATCGGGCACACTCCGGTATGGCTACACCTTC. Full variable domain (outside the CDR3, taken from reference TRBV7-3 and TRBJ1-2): GAGVSQTPSNKVTEKGKYVELRCDPISGHTALYWYRQSLGQGPEFLIYFQGTGAADDSGLPNDRFFAVRPEGSVSTLKIQRTERGDSAVYLCASSLSGTLRYGYTFGSGTRLTVV.

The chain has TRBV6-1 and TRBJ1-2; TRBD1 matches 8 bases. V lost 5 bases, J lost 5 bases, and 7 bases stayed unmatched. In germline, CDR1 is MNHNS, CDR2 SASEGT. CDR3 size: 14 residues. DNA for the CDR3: TGTGCCAGCAGTAGACAGGGGATTGGTTATGGCTACACCTTC. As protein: CASSRQGIGYGYTF.

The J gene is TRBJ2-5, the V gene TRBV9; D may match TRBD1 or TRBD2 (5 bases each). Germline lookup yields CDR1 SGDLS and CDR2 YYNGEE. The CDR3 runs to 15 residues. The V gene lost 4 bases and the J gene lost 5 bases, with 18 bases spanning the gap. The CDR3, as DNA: TGTGCCAGCAGCAGCCCGGGACGGCCCGGGGAGACCCAGTACTTC. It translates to CASSSPGRPGETQYF.

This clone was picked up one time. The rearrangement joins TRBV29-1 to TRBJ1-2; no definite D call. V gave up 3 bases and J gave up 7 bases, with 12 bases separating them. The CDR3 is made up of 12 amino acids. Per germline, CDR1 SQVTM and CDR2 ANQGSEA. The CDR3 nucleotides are TGCAGCGTTGACCTCCTTTCGACTGGCTACACCTTC. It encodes CSVDLLSTGYTF.

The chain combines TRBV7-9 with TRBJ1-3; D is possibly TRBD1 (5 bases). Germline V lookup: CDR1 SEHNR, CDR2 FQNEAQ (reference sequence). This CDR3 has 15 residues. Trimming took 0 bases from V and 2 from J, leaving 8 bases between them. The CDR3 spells CASSLALGAGNTIYF. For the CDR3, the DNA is TGTGCCAGCAGCTTAGCACTGGGGGCTGGAAACACCATATATTTT.